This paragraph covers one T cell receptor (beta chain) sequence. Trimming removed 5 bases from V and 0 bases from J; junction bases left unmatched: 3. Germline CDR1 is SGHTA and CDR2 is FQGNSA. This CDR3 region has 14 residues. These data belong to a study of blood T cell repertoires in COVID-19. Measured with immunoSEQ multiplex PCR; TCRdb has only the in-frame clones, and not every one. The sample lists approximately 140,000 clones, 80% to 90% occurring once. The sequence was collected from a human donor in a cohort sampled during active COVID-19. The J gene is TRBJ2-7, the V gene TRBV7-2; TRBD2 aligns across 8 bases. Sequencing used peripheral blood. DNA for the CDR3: TGTGCCAGCAGCCCGGGGGGGACCTCCTACGAGCAGTACTTC. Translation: CASSPGGTSYEQYF.